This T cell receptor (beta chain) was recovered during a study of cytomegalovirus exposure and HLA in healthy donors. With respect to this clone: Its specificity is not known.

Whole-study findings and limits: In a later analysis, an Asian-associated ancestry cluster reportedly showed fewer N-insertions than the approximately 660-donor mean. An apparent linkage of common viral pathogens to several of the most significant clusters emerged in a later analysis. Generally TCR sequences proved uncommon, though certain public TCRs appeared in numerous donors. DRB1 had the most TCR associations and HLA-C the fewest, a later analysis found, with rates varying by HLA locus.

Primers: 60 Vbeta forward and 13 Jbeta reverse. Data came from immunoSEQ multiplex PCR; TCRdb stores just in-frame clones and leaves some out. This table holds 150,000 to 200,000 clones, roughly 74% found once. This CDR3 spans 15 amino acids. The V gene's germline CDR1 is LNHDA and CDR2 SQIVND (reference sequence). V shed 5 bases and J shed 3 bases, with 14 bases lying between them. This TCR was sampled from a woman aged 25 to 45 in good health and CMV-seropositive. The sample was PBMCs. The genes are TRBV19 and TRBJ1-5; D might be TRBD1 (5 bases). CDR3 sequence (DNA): TGTGCCAGTAGTCCGTATACAGGCTTCAATCAGCCCCAGCATTTT. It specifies CASSPYTGFNQPQHF.